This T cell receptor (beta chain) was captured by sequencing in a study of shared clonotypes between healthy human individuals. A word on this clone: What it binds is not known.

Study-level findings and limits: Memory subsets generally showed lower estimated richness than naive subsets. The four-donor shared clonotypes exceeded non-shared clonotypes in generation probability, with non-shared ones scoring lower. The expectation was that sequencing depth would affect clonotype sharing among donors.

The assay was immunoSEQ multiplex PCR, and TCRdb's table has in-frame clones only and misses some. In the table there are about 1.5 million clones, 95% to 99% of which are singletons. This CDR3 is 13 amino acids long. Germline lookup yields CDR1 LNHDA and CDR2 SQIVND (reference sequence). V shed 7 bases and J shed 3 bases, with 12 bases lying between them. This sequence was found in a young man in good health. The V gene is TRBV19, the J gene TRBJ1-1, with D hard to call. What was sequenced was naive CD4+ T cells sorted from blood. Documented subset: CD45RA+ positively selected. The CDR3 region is CASTALAHTEAFF. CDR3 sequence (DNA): TGTGCCAGTACCGCCCTTGCGCACACTGAAGCTTTCTTT.